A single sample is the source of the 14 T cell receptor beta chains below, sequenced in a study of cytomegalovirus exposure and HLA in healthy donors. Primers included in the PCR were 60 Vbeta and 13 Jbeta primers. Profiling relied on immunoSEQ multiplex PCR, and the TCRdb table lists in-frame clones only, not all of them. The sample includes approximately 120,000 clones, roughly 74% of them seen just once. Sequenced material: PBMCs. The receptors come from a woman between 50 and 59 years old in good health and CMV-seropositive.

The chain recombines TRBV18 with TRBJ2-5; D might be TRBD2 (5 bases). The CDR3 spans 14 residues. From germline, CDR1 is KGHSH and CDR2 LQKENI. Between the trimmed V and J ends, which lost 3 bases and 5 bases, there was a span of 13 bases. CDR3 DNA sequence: TGTGCCAGCTCACCTCGGGGATTTGCGGAGACCCAGTACTTC. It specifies CASSPRGFAETQYF.

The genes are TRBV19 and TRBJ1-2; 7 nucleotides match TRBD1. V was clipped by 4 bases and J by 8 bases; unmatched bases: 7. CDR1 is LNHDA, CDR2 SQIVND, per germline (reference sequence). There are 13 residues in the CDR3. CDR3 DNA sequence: TGTGCCAGTAGTAGAGGGGGCTTTGAAGGCTACACCTTC. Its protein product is CASSRGGFEGYTF.

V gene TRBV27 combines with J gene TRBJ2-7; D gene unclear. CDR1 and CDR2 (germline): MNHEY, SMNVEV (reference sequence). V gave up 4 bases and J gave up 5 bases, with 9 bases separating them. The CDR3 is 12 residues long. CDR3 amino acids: CASSSRSNEQYF. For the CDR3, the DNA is TGTGCCAGCAGTTCCCGTAGCAACGAGCAGTACTTC.

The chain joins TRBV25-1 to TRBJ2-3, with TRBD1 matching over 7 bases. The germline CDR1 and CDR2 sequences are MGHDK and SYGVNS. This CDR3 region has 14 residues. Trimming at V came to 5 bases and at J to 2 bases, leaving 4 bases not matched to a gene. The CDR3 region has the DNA TGTGCCAGCAGTTATACAGGGGTCACAGATACGCAGTATTTT. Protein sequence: CASSYTGVTDTQYF.

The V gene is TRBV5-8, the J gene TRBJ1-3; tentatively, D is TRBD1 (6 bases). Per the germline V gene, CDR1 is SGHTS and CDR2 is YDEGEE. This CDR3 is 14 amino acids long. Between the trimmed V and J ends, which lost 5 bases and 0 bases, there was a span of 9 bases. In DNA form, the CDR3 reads TGTGCCAGCAGGCGGACAGTCTCTGGAAACACCATATATTTT. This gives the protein CASRRTVSGNTIYF.

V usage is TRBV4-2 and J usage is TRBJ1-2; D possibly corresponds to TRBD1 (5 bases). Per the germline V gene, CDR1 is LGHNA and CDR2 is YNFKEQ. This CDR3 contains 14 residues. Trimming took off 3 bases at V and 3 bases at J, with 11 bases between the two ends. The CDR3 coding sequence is TGTGCCAGCAGCCAGAACAGGAAGGACTATGGCTACACCTTC. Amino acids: CASSQNRKDYGYTF.

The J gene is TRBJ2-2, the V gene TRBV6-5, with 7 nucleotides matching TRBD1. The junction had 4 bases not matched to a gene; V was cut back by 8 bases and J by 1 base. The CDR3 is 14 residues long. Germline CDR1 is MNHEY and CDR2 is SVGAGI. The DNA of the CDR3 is TGTGCCAGCTTGAGGGACAGGAACACCGGGGAGCTGTTTTTT. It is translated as CASLRDRNTGELFF.

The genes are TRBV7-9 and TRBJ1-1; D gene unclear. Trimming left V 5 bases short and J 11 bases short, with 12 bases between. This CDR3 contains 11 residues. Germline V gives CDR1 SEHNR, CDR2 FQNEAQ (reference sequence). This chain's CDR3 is CASSETTEAFF. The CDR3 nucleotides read TGTGCCAGCAGCGAAACAACAGAGGCTTTCTTT.

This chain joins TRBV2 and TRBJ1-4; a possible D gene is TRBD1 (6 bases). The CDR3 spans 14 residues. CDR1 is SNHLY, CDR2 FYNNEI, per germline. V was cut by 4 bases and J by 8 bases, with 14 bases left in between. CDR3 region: CASSADRGGEKLFF. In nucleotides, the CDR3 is TGTGCCAGCAGTGCGGACAGAGGGGGAGAAAAACTGTTTTTT.

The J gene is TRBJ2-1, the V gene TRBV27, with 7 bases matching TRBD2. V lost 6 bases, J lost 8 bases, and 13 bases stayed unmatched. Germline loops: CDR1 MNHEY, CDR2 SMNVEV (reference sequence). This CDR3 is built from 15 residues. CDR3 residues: CASRSYGTNIYEQFF. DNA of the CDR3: TGTGCCAGCAGAAGTTACGGGACTAATATCTATGAGCAGTTCTTC.

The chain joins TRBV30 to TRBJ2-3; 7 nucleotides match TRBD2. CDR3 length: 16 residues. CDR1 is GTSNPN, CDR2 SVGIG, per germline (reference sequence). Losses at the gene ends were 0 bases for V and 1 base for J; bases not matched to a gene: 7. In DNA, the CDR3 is TGTGCCTGGAGTGTACGATCCAGCGGGGGCACAGATACGCAGTATTTT. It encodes CAWSVRSSGGTDTQYF.

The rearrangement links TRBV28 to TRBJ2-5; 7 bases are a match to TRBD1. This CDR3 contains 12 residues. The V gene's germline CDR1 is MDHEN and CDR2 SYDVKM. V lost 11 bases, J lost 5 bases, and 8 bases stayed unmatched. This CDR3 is CAAQGGLETQYF. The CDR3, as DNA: TGTGCCGCCCAAGGGGGCTTGGAGACCCAGTACTTC.

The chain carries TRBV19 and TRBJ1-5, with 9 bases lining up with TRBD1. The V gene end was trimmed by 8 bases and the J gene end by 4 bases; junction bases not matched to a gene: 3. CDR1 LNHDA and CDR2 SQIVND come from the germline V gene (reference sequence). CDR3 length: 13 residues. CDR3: CASGDRVNQPQHF. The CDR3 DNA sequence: TGTGCCAGTGGGGACAGGGTAAATCAGCCCCAGCATTTT.

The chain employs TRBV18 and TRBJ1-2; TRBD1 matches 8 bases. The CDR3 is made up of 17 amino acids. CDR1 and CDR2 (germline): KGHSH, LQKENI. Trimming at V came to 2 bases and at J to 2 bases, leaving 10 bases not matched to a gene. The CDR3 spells CASSPFQPGQANYGYTF. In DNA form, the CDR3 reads TGTGCCAGCTCACCATTCCAGCCGGGACAGGCGAACTATGGCTACACCTTC.